This passage covers 11 T cell receptor beta chains from one sample sequenced in a study of beta chain features in type 1 diabetes. Of the isolated RNA, all was reverse transcribed, and so the sequenced material was expressed TCRB transcripts. The protocol was immunoSEQ multiplex PCR, while the TCRdb copy is restricted to in-frame clones and leaves out a portion. The sample carries about 44,000 clones, around 50% recorded once. The sequencing sample was made of Tregs from blood. The receptors originated from a woman younger than 30 in good health.

This chain connects TRBV5-1 to TRBJ2-2; 10 bases map to TRBD1. Germline CDR1 reads SGHRS; CDR2 reads YFSETQ. This CDR3 is built from 16 residues. Trimming cost V 4 bases and J 4 bases; bases outside gene matches: 7. CDR3 loop: CASSRVGTGVTGELFF. The CDR3 DNA reads TGCGCCAGCAGCCGCGTAGGGACAGGGGTCACCGGGGAGCTGTTTTTT.

The chain is built from TRBV5-1 and TRBJ2-5; TRBD1 matches at 7 bases. The CDR3 contains 15 residues. Germline loops: CDR1 SGHRS, CDR2 YFSETQ. V lost 4 bases to trimming and J lost 5 bases; unmatched junction nucleotides: 11. This CDR3 reads CASSPGTELGETQYF. Here the CDR3 DNA reads TGCGCCAGCAGCCCGGGGACAGAGCTGGGCGAGACCCAGTACTTC. The full variable domain, its missing parts supplied by reference TRBV5-1 and TRBJ2-5, is KAGVTQTPRYLIKTRGQQVTLSCSPISGHRSVSWYQQTPGQGLQFLFEYFSETQRNKGNFPGRFSGRQFSNSRSEMNVSTLELGDSALYLCASSPGTELGETQYFGPGTRLLVL.

This chain joins TRBV7-9 and TRBJ2-5; D remains unclear. The DNA end is more similar to TRBJ2-7, so the J call may be wrong. Germline V gene data show CDR1 as SEHNR and CDR2 as FQNEAQ (reference sequence). The CDR3 totals 12 residues. Here the CDR3 reads CASTLSGYEQYF. In DNA form, the CDR3 reads TGTGCCAGCACCCTCTCAGGCTACGAGCAGTACTTC.

This clone was counted between two and nine times. The genes are TRBV7-9 and TRBJ2-3; 10 nucleotides agree with TRBD2. Trimming at V came to 0 bases and at J to 0 bases, leaving 6 bases not matched to a gene. The CDR3 length is 18 residues. Per the germline V gene, CDR1 is SEHNR and CDR2 is FQNEAQ (reference sequence). Here the CDR3 reads CASSLAKGLAASTDTQYF. The CDR3 DNA reads TGTGCCAGCAGCTTAGCAAAAGGACTAGCGGCTAGCACAGATACGCAGTATTTT.

The table lists this clone with a few counts. J is TRBJ1-1 and V is TRBV6-1; TRBD1 is a possible D gene (5 bases). Trimming left V 2 bases short and J 2 bases short, with 9 bases between. The CDR3 contains 14 residues. CDR1 and CDR2 (germline): MNHNS, SASEGT. CDR3 in DNA: TGTGCCAGCAGTGAACGGGGGATCAACACTGAAGCTTTCTTT. Encoded protein: CASSERGINTEAFF.

The chain couples TRBV20-1 to TRBJ1-1, with 7 bases lining up with TRBD1. Trimming removed 3 bases from V and 8 bases from J; junction bases left unmatched: 3. CDR3 length: 11 amino acids. Germline CDR1 reads DFQATT; CDR2 reads SNEGSKA (reference sequence). The CDR3 sequence is CSASWDREAFF. CDR3 bases: TGCAGTGCTAGTTGGGACAGAGAAGCTTTCTTT.

The CDR3 protein is CASSSPTRLAGVIGYTQYF. CDR3 DNA: TGTGCCAGCAGCTCCCCAACGAGACTAGCGGGAGTTATAGGATATACGCAGTATTTT. V is TRBV7-8 and J is TRBJ2-3; TRBD2 aligns across 12 bases. The germline gives CDR1 SGHVS, CDR2 FQNEAQ. The CDR3 spans 19 residues. V lost 4 bases, J lost 7 bases, and 18 bases stayed unmatched.

The rearrangement links TRBV27 to TRBJ1-2, with D perhaps TRBD1 (6 bases). This CDR3 is 13 amino acids long. In germline, CDR1 is MNHEY, CDR2 SMNVEV (reference sequence). V dropped 3 bases and J dropped 3 bases, with 8 bases sitting between them. CDR3 coding DNA: TGTGCCAGCAGTTTGCAGGGGTACTATGGCTACACCTTC. Translating gives CASSLQGYYGYTF.

This chain uses TRBV28 with TRBJ1-1; 7 bases fit TRBD1. Trimming took 8 bases from V and 0 from J; bases not matched to a gene: 6. This CDR3 has 14 amino acids. The germline gives CDR1 MDHEN, CDR2 SYDVKM. CDR3: CASGEQGMNTEAFF. CDR3 nucleotides: TGTGCCAGCGGGGAACAGGGGATGAACACTGAAGCTTTCTTT.

This clone was detected only a few times. V and J are TRBV10-3 and TRBJ2-2, with TRBD1 matching over 9 bases. J was trimmed by 5 bases and V by 4 bases; bases with no gene match: 5. Germline assignment: CDR1 ENHRY and CDR2 SYGVKD. There are 15 residues in the CDR3. For the CDR3, the DNA is TGTGCCATCAGTGGGAGGACAGGGGAAACCGGGGAGCTGTTTTTT. Amino acids: CAISGRTGETGELFF.

For the CDR3, the DNA is TGTGCCAGCAGCCCAGGGGTTTCGCCCTACGAGCAGTACTTC. The encoded protein is CASSPGVSPYEQYF. The chain has TRBV7-3 and TRBJ2-7; weak D call: TRBD1 (6 bases). The germline V and J ends were trimmed by 5 bases and 2 bases, with 13 bases remaining between them. CDR3 length: 14 residues. CDR1 is SGHTA and CDR2 is FQGTGA in the germline V gene.